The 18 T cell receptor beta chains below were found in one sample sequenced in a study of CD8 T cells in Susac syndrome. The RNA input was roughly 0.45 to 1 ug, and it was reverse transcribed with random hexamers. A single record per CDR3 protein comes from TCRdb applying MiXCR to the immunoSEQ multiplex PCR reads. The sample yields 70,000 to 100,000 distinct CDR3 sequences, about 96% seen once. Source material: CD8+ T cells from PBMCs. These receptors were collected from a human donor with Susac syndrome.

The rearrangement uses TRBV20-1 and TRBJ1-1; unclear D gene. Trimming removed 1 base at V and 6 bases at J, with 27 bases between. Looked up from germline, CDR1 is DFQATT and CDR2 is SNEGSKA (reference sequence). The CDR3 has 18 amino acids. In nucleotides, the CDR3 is TGCAGTGCTAGAGCCTCCTCCCTCAGGCCCCACGGAGACCCTGAAGCTTTCTTT. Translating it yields CSARASSLRPHGDPEAFF.

The CDR3 reads CASSGYRVSYNEQFF. Here the CDR3 DNA reads TGTGCCAGCAGCGGGTACAGGGTAAGCTACAATGAGCAGTTCTTC. V is TRBV7-8 and J is TRBJ2-1; D is perhaps TRBD1 (6 bases). The length of the CDR3 is 15 residues. Per the germline V gene, CDR1 is SGHVS and CDR2 is FQNEAQ. V lost 5 bases, J lost 3 bases, and 14 bases lay in between.

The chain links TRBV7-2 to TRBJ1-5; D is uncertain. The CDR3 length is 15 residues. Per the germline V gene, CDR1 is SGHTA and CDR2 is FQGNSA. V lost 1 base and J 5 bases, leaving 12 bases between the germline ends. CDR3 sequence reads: CASSLVSTDYQPQHF. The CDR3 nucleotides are TGTGCCAGCAGCTTAGTGAGTACAGATTATCAGCCCCAGCATTTT.

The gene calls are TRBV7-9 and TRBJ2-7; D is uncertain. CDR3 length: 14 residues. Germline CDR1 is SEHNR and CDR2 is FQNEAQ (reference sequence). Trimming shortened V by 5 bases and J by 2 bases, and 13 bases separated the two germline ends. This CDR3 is CASSPDLLAYEQYF. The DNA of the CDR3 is TGTGCCAGCAGCCCAGACCTCCTGGCCTACGAGCAGTACTTC. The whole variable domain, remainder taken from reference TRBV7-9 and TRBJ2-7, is DTGVSQNPRHKITKRGQNVTFRCDPISEHNRLYWYRQTLGQGPEFLTYFQNEAQLEKSRLLSDRFSAERPKGSFSTLEIQRTEQGDSAMYLCASSPDLLAYEQYFGPGTRLTVT.

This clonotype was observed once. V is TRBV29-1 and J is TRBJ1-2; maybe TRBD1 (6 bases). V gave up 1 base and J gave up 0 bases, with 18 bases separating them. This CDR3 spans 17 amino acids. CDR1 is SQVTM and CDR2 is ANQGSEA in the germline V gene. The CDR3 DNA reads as TGCAGCGTTGAAGGAGAGGGGGAAAGGCTAGCTAACTATGGCTACACCTTC. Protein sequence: CSVEGEGERLANYGYTF.

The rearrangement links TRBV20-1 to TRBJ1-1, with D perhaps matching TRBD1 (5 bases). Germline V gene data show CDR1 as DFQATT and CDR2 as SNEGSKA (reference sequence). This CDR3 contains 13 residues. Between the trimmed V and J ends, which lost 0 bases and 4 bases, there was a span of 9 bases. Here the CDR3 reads CSARDGGSTEAFF. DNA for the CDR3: TGCAGTGCTAGAGATGGGGGTAGCACTGAAGCTTTCTTT.

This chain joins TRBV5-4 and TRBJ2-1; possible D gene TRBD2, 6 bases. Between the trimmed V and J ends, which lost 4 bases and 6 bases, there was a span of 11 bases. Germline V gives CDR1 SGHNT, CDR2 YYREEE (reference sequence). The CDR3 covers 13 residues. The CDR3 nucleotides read TGTGCCAGCAGCGTGGGGACTTCCAATGAGCAGTTCTTC. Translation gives CASSVGTSNEQFF.

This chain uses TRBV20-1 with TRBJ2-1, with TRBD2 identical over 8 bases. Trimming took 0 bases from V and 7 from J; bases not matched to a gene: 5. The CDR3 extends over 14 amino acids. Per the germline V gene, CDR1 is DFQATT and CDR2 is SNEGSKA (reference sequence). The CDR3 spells CSARDPAGGNEQFF. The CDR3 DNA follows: TGCAGTGCTAGAGATCCGGCGGGGGGAAATGAGCAGTTCTTC.

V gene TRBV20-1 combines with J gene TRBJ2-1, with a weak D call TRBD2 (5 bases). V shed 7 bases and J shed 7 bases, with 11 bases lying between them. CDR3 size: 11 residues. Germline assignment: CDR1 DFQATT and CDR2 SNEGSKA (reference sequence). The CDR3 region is CSGEAANEQFF. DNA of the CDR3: TGCAGTGGGGAAGCGGCGAATGAGCAGTTCTTC.

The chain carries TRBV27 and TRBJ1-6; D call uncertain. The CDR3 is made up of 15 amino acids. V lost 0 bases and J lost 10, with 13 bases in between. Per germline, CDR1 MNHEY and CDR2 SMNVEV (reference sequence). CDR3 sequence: CASSLSPAIQSPLHF. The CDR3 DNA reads TGTGCCAGCAGTTTATCCCCGGCCATTCAGTCACCCCTCCACTTT.

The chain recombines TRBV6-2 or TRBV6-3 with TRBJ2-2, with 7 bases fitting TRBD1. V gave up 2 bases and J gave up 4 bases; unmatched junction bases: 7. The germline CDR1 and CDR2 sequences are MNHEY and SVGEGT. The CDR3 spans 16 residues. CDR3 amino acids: CASSYRGPYLTGELFF. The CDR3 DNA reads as TGTGCCAGCAGTTACAGGGGGCCCTACCTCACCGGGGAGCTGTTTTTT.

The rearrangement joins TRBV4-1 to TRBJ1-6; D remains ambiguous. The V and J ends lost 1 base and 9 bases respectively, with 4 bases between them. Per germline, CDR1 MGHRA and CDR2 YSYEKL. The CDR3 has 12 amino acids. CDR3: CASSQGTSPLHF. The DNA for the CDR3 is TGCGCCAGCAGCCAAGGAACTTCACCCCTCCACTTT.

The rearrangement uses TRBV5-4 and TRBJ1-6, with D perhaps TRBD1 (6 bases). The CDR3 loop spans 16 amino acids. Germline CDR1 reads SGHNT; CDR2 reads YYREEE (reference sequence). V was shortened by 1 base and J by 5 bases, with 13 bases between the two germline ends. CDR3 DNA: TGTGCCAGCAGCTTGTCGGGCGGACAGAATAATTCACCCCTCCACTTT. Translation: CASSLSGGQNNSPLHF. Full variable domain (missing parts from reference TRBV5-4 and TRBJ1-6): ETGVTQSPTHLIKTRGQQVTLRCSSQSGHNTVSWYQQALGQGPQFIFQYYREEENGRGNFPPRFSGLQFPNYSSELNVNALELDDSALYLCASSLSGGQNNSPLHFGNGTRLTVT.

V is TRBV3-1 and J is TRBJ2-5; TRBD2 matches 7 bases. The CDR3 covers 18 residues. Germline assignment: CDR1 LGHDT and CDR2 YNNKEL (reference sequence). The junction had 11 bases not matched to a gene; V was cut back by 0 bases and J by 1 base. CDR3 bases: TGTGCCAGCAGCCAAGAGAATTTGGGGAGGGGACTCCAAGAGACCCAGTACTTC. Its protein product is CASSQENLGRGLQETQYF.

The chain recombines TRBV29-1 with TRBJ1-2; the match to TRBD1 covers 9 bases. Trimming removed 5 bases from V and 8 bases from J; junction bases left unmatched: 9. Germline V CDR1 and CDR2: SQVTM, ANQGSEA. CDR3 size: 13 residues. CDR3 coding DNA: TGCAGCGTTCCGGAACAGGGGGCTAACGGCTACACCTTC. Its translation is CSVPEQGANGYTF.

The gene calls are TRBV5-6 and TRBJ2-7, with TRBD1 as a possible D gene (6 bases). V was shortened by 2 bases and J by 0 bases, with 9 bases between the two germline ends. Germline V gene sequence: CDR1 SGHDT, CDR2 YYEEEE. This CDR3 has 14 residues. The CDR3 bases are TGTGCCAGCAGCTTACCGGGACACTCCTACGAGCAGTACTTC. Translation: CASSLPGHSYEQYF.

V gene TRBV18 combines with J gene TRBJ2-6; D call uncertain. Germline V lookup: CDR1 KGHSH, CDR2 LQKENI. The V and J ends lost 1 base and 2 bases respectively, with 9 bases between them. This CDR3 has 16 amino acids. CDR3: CASSPRSATGANVLTF. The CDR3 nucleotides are TGTGCCAGCTCACCACGGTCGGCGACTGGGGCCAACGTCCTGACTTTC. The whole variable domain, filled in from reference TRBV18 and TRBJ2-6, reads NAGVMQNPRHLVRRRGQEARLRCSPMKGHSHVYWYRQLPEEGLKFMVYLQKENIIDESGMPKERFSAEFPKEGPSILRIQQVVRGDSAAYFCASSPRSATGANVLTFGAGSRLTVL.

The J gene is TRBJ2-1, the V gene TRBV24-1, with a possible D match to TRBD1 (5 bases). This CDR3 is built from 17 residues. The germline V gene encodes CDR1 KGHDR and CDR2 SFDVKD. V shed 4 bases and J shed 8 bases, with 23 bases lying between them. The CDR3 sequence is CATSEAIREGRSHEQFF. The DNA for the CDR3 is TGTGCCACCAGTGAGGCCATCAGGGAAGGCAGGAGTCATGAGCAGTTCTTC.